This TCR beta chain derives from a study of identifying expanded T cells in peripheral blood. Whole-study results and caveats: Variance in clone template counts between approximately two-week samples significantly increased with total template count across all healthy donors.

A word on this clone: What it binds is unknown.

Collection occurred without any documented infections or immune events in donors. Germline loops: CDR1 SGHTS, CDR2 YDEGEE. CDR3 length: 17 residues. V dropped 6 bases and J dropped 2 bases, with 20 bases sitting between them. Generated by immunoSEQ multiplex PCR, the TCRdb table keeps only in-frame clones and is missing some. The repertoire includes under 95,000 clones, about 89% of them detected once, and around 2.8% sits in the top ten. Material for sequencing was blood. This chain uses TRBV5-8 with TRBJ2-2; D perhaps matches TRBD2 (7 bases). The sequence was obtained from a person aged 18 to 70 in good health. CDR3 amino acids: CASTSLGGTTNTGELFF. DNA of the CDR3: TGTGCCAGCACCTCGTTGGGGGGGACAACTAACACCGGGGAGCTGTTTTTT.